This passage covers 10 T cell receptor beta chains from one sample sequenced in a study of blood T cell repertoires in COVID-19. Produced via immunoSEQ multiplex PCR; TCRdb's table is partial and in-frame only. This sample has roughly 150,000 clones, with 80% to 90% found just once. Sequenced sample: peripheral blood. The receptor source for this set is an older woman with active COVID-19.

The chain uses TRBV5-4 and TRBJ1-1; 8 bases are shared with TRBD1. Losses at the gene ends were 0 bases for V and 2 bases for J; bases not matched to a gene: 3. The CDR3 length is 15 residues. The germline CDR1 and CDR2 sequences are SGHNT and YYREEE (reference sequence). CDR3 in amino acids: CASSLGGQANTEAFF. The CDR3 DNA follows: TGTGCCAGCAGCTTGGGGGGACAGGCAAACACTGAAGCTTTCTTT.

The V gene is TRBV28, the J gene TRBJ2-5; D perhaps matches TRBD2 (5 bases). The CDR3 totals 15 residues. The ends were cut back, 6 bases at V and 0 bases at J, with 14 bases in the middle. The germline V gene encodes CDR1 MDHEN and CDR2 SYDVKM. The CDR3 here is CASRSTRGYQETQYF. The CDR3 DNA follows: TGTGCCAGCAGATCTACAAGAGGGTACCAAGAGACCCAGTACTTC.

The genes are TRBV5-1 and TRBJ2-7; perhaps TRBD1 as D (5 bases). CDR1 is SGHRS and CDR2 is YFSETQ in the germline V gene. V was cut by 9 bases and J by 5 bases, with 18 bases left in between. The CDR3 runs to 13 residues. The CDR3, as DNA: TGCGCCAACGGCCGTTCAGGGTGGAACGAGCAGTACTTC. Translating gives CANGRSGWNEQYF.

The chain employs TRBV18 and TRBJ1-1, with 7 bases aligning to TRBD1. Trimming at V came to 5 bases and at J to 1 base, leaving 4 bases not matched to a gene. Germline CDR1 KGHSH, CDR2 LQKENI. The CDR3 loop spans 14 amino acids. The CDR3 region is CASSADRTNTEAFF. The CDR3, as DNA: TGTGCCAGCTCAGCGGACAGGACGAACACTGAAGCTTTCTTT.

The chain recombines TRBV28 with TRBJ2-3; 14 positions agree with TRBD2. J gave up 4 bases and V 7 bases, and 10 bases lay outside the gene matches. In germline, CDR1 is MDHEN, CDR2 SYDVKM. This CDR3 region has 17 residues. CDR3 sequence reads: CASIMAGLAGDADTQYF. The DNA for the CDR3 is TGTGCCAGCATCATGGCGGGACTAGCGGGAGATGCAGATACGCAGTATTTT.

The chain carries TRBV27 and TRBJ2-7; 9 bases are a match to TRBD1. J gave up 5 bases and V 6 bases, and 8 bases lay outside the gene matches. Germline V gene sequence: CDR1 MNHEY, CDR2 SMNVEV (reference sequence). This CDR3 is 14 amino acids long. DNA of the CDR3: TGTGCCAGCAGAACGGGACAGGGATTCCACGAGCAGTACTTC. This gives the protein CASRTGQGFHEQYF.

This chain connects TRBV18 to TRBJ1-6; 8 bases match TRBD1. Losses at the gene ends were 5 bases for V and 7 bases for J; bases not matched to a gene: 7. CDR1 is KGHSH, CDR2 LQKENI, per germline. The CDR3 has 15 amino acids. CDR3 in DNA: TGTGCCAGCTCATCGACAGGGGCGGGGAATTCACCCCTCCACTTT. Encoded protein: CASSSTGAGNSPLHF.

The chain has TRBV5-6 and TRBJ2-2; no clear D. The CDR3 has 13 amino acids. Germline V gives CDR1 SGHDT, CDR2 YYEEEE. V lost 2 bases, J lost 1 base, and 3 bases lay in between. The CDR3 coding sequence is TGTGCCAGCAGCTTCCGGAACACCGGGGAGCTGTTTTTT. Translating gives CASSFRNTGELFF. Full variable domain (missing parts from reference TRBV5-6 and TRBJ2-2): DAGVTQSPTHLIKTRGQQVTLRCSPKSGHDTVSWYQQALGQGPQFIFQYYEEEERQRGNFPDRFSGHQFPNYSSELNVNALLLGDSALYLCASSFRNTGELFFGEGSRLTVL.

The chain couples TRBV27 to TRBJ2-5, with D maybe TRBD1 (6 bases). The germline CDR1 and CDR2 sequences are MNHEY and SMNVEV (reference sequence). Trimming removed 3 bases at V and 5 bases at J, with 10 bases between. The CDR3 is made up of 13 amino acids. For the CDR3, the DNA is TGTGCCAGCAGTTTCAGGGGCGGGGAGACCCAGTACTTC. Translating it yields CASSFRGGETQYF.

In this sample, this clone turned up a few times. This chain uses TRBV5-4 with TRBJ1-4; possibly TRBD1 for D (5 bases). CDR1 is SGHNT and CDR2 is YYREEE in the germline V gene (reference sequence). V dropped 4 bases and J dropped 3 bases, with 13 bases sitting between them. The CDR3 is 15 residues long. CDR3 in DNA: TGTGCCAGCAGCCCAACCGGGGGTGCTAATGAAAAACTGTTTTTT. It specifies CASSPTGGANEKLFF.